The 14 T cell receptor beta chains below all came from one sample that was sequenced in a study of neurological immune-mediated disorders. A single record per CDR3 protein comes from TCRdb applying MiXCR to the 5' RACE reads. The sample yields roughly 32,000 distinct CDR3 sequences, 3.5% to 4% seen once. The source material was PBMCs. The origin of the receptors is a man younger than 45 with multiple sclerosis.

This clonotype occurred many times. CDR3 residues: CATSDSYPEFTGTNTGELFF. CDR3 DNA: TGTGCCACCAGTGACTCATACCCCGAATTTACAGGGACCAACACCGGGGAGCTGTTTTTT. V and J are TRBV24-1 and TRBJ2-2; D possibly corresponds to TRBD1 (6 bases). The CDR3 has 20 residues. V lost 4 bases and J 2 bases, leaving 25 bases between the germline ends. CDR1 is KGHDR and CDR2 is SFDVKD in the germline V gene.

This chain connects TRBV20-1 to TRBJ2-1; TRBD2 agrees at 9 bases. The ends lost 0 bases at V and 6 bases at J; junction bases unmatched: 6. The CDR3 length is 15 residues. The germline gives CDR1 DFQATT, CDR2 SNEGSKA (reference sequence). The CDR3: CSARDFIAGANEQFF. CDR3 DNA sequence: TGCAGTGCTAGAGATTTTATAGCGGGGGCCAATGAGCAGTTCTTC.

The sample holds many counts of this clonotype. Here the CDR3 DNA reads TGCAGTGCTAGAGATGTACGGTTCCTGAACACTGAAGCTTTCTTT. Amino acid sequence: CSARDVRFLNTEAFF. This chain uses TRBV20-1 with TRBJ1-1; D not resolved. In germline, CDR1 is DFQATT, CDR2 SNEGSKA (reference sequence). The length of the CDR3 is 15 residues. V lost 0 bases and J 0 bases, leaving 11 bases between the germline ends.

Comment on this clonotype: This may arise from a read error, as a much more abundant clone is one base away. The chain joins TRBV10-3 to TRBJ2-7; 8 bases are shared with TRBD1. The CDR3 spans 15 residues. CDR1 and CDR2 (germline): ENHRY, SYGVKD. Trimming took 6 bases from V and 1 from J; bases not matched to a gene: 8. The CDR3: CAIRTTGETSYEQYF. CDR3 DNA sequence: TGTGCCATCAGGACGACAGGGGAAACGTCCTACGAGCAGTACTTC.

V gene TRBV20-1 combines with J gene TRBJ1-1; D is perhaps TRBD1 (5 bases). V gave up 0 bases and J gave up 5 bases, with 13 bases separating them. The germline V gene has CDR1 DFQATT and CDR2 SNEGSKA (reference sequence). The CDR3 runs 14 residues. CDR3 sequence reads: CSARDPGRGTEAFF. CDR3 coding DNA: TGCAGTGCTAGAGATCCGGGACGGGGAACTGAAGCTTTCTTT.

This clonotype was observed a few times. The rearrangement links TRBV6-5 to TRBJ1-2; a weak D match, TRBD1 (6 bases). Germline CDR1 is MNHEY and CDR2 is SVGAGI. Trimming took 4 bases from V and 9 from J, leaving 15 bases between them. The CDR3 sequence is 13 residues long. Here the CDR3 reads CASSWGGYGSYTF. Here the CDR3 DNA reads TGTGCCAGCAGTTGGGGGGGCTATGGTAGCTACACCTTC.

The chain combines TRBV12-3 or TRBV12-4 with TRBJ1-6, with D possibly matching TRBD1 (6 bases). Trimming took 0 bases from V and 13 from J, leaving 10 bases between them. This CDR3 contains 13 residues. The CDR3 sequence is CASSLAQGRPLHF. In DNA, the CDR3 is TGTGCCAGCAGTTTAGCGCAGGGGAGGCCCCTCCACTTT.

Regarding this clonotype: A much bigger clone sits one base away, suggesting this may be a read error. The V gene is TRBV11-2, the J gene TRBJ2-2; D ambiguous. This CDR3 is 13 amino acids long. Germline V CDR1 and CDR2: SGHAT, FQNNGV. CDR3 sequence reads: CASNLRDTGELFF. The CDR3 region has the DNA TGTGCCAGCAACTTACGCGACACCGGGGAGCTGTTTTTT.

The sample holds many counts of this clonotype. Here the CDR3 reads CASSLVNRGPREQYF. The CDR3 DNA is TGTGCCAGCAGCTTAGTGAACAGGGGGCCTCGGGAGCAGTACTTC. This chain links TRBV7-2 with TRBJ2-7, with 9 bases aligning to TRBD1. Germline values: CDR1 SGHTA, CDR2 FQGNSA. The CDR3 is 15 amino acids. The J segment lost 7 bases and the V segment lost 1 base, leaving 8 bases of the junction unmatched.

This clonotype was observed at least ten times. The chain combines TRBV25-1 with TRBJ1-2; the D is unclear. Germline V gene sequence: CDR1 MGHDK, CDR2 SYGVNS. The CDR3 spans 12 residues. Trimming pared 6 bases from V and 5 bases from J, leaving 10 bases between. The CDR3 DNA reads as TGTGCCAGCAGCCCACCTGGTTATGGCTACACCTTC. Amino acid sequence: CASSPPGYGYTF.

This clonotype has a count of ten or more. The chain recombines TRBV7-2 with TRBJ1-2, with D maybe TRBD1 (5 bases). The CDR3 is 14 residues long. Germline assignment: CDR1 SGHTA and CDR2 FQGNSA. V gave up 5 bases and J gave up 6 bases, with 16 bases separating them. CDR3 sequence: CASSGRDGWHGYTF. The CDR3 DNA sequence: TGTGCCAGCAGCGGCCGGGACGGATGGCATGGCTACACCTTC.

The genes are TRBV7-9 and TRBJ2-2; 7 bases fit TRBD1. CDR1 SEHNR and CDR2 FQNEAQ come from the germline V gene (reference sequence). V lost 7 bases and J lost 4; bases outside the gene matches: 9. CDR3 size: 15 residues. The CDR3 reads CASNKDRVGTGELFF. DNA of the CDR3: TGTGCCAGCAACAAAGACAGGGTTGGCACCGGGGAGCTGTTTTTT.

In this sample, this clonotype turned up many times. V gene TRBV3-1 combines with J gene TRBJ1-1, with TRBD1 as a possible D gene (6 bases). Trimming removed 3 bases from V and 1 base from J, with 9 bases in between. The CDR3 runs 14 residues. CDR1 and CDR2 (germline): LGHDT, YNNKEL (reference sequence). Written as DNA, the CDR3 is TGTGCCAGCAGCCACACAGGGTCGAACACTGAAGCTTTCTTT. This encodes CASSHTGSNTEAFF.

At least ten counts were recorded for this clonotype. The CDR3 DNA sequence: TGCAGTGCTAGAGAAACGGGACACCCGCGCTACACCTTC. Translation: CSARETGHPRYTF. This chain links TRBV20-1 with TRBJ1-2; possibly TRBD1 for D (6 bases). Germline loops: CDR1 DFQATT, CDR2 SNEGSKA (reference sequence). V was cut by 0 bases and J by 9 bases, with 14 bases left in between. CDR3 length equals 13 residues.